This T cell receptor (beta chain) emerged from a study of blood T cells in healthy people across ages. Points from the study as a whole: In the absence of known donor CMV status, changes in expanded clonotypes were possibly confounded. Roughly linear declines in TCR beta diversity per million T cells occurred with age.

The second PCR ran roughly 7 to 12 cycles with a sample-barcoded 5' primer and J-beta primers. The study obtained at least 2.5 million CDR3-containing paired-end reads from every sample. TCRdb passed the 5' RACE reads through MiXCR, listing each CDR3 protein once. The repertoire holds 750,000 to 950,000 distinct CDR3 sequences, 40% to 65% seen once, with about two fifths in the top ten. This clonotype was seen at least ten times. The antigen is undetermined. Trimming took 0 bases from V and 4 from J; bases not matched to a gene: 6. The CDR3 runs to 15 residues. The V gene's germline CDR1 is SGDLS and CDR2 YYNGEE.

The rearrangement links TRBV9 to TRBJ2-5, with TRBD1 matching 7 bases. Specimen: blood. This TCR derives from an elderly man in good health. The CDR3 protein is CASSVGQGMVETQYF. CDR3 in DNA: TGTGCCAGCAGCGTAGGACAGGGAATGGTAGAGACCCAGTACTTC.